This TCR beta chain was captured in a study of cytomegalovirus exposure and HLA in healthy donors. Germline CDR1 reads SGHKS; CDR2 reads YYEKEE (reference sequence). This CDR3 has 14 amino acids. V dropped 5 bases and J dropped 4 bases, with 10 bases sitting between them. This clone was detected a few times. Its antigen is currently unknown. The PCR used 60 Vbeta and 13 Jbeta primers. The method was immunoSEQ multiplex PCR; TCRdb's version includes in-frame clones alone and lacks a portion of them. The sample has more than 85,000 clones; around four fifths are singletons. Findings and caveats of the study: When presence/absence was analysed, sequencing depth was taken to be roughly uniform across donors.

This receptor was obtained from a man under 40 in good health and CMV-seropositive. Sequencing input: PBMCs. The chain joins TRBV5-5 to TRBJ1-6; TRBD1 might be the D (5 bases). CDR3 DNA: TGTGCCAGCAGTCCCGGGACTTATAATTCACCCCTCCACTTT. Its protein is CASSPGTYNSPLHF.